This TCR beta chain was recorded in a study of blood T cell repertoires in COVID-19. Study-level information: The analysed material was cDNA or gDNA that came from T cells, B-cell-depleted T cells, or PBMCs.

Germline values: CDR1 KGHSH, CDR2 LQKENI. The V gene lost 3 bases and the J gene lost 8 bases, with 19 bases spanning the gap. This CDR3 has 15 residues. Living in roughly 25 US areas, the participants were between roughly 18 and 89 years of age. Under the authors' procedure: Reference gene primers were amplified, and this amplification served to estimate nucleated cell counts. The data were produced by immunoSEQ multiplex PCR, yet TCRdb's version contains in-frame clones alone and is incomplete. V, J and clone size are taken as reported in that table, and D and trimming were inferred from the DNA itself. The table has 300,000 to 400,000 clones, more than 75% seen once.

Sequenced material: PBMCs or T cells enriched from blood (not recorded which). This sequence was found in a man in his 60s who had recovered from COVID-19. The chain joins TRBV18 to TRBJ1-1; D is possibly TRBD1 (5 bases). The CDR3 DNA is TGTGCCAGCTCACCTCTGACAGCTCCTCCTTCGGAAGCTTTCTTT. Residues: CASSPLTAPPSEAFF.